Shown below are 17 T cell receptor beta chains from a single sample sequenced in a study of CD4 T cells in relation to SARS-CoV-2 and coronaviruses. CD4+ T cells from unexposed donors were obtained before the COVID-19 pandemic (2011-2018). After approximately 10 days of culture, CD4+ T cells were isolated. Libraries were prepared by immunoSEQ multiplex PCR; TCRdb keeps only in-frame clonotypes and omits some of them. This table has 15,000 to 20,000 clones, about 68% appearing once. Their target antigens are unknown. The sequencing input was CD4+ T cells from PBMCs, cultured in vitro. Receptors were obtained from a human donor in good health.

CDR3 region: CASSAGTVKGGNNEQFF. The CDR3 DNA sequence: TGTGCCAGCAGCGCAGGGACAGTTAAAGGTGGCAACAATGAGCAGTTCTTC. The chain links TRBV5-4 to TRBJ2-1, with TRBD1 identical over 7 bases. The CDR3 sequence is 17 residues long. Germline loops: CDR1 SGHNT, CDR2 YYREEE (reference sequence). Trimming at V came to 4 bases and at J to 5 bases, leaving 15 bases not matched to a gene.

The chain employs TRBV7-9 and TRBJ2-1, with 8 bases aligning to TRBD2. Per germline, CDR1 SEHNR and CDR2 FQNEAQ (reference sequence). The CDR3 loop spans 15 amino acids. Trimming removed 5 bases from V and 9 bases from J; junction bases left unmatched: 12. CDR3 DNA sequence: TGTGCCAGCAGCCCGCCGGGACTAGAAGCAGGTGAGCAGTTCTTC. It is translated as CASSPPGLEAGEQFF.

J is TRBJ2-1 and V is TRBV3-1 (or the pseudogene TRBV3-2); D is uncertain. This CDR3 is built from 14 residues. Germline CDR1 LGHDT, CDR2 YNNKEL (reference sequence). V lost 4 bases and J lost 7, with 14 bases in between. As DNA, the CDR3 is TGTGCCAGCAGCCCTTCTGCCCAGGCGAATGAGCAGTTCTTC. It yields the protein CASSPSAQANEQFF.

CDR3 region: CASSPLQGANTEAFF. Written as DNA, the CDR3 is TGTGCCAGCTCACCACTGCAGGGGGCCAACACTGAAGCTTTCTTT. V and J are TRBV18 and TRBJ1-1; TRBD1 matches at 8 bases. The CDR3 is 15 residues long. CDR1 is KGHSH and CDR2 is LQKENI in the germline V gene. The V gene end was trimmed by 1 base and the J gene end by 2 bases; junction bases not matched to a gene: 3.

The table lists this clone with a count of one. The rearrangement uses TRBV5-4 and TRBJ2-7; D is undetermined. CDR1 and CDR2 (germline): SGHNT, YYREEE (reference sequence). The length of the CDR3 is 13 residues. V was shortened by 2 bases and J by 3 bases, with 9 bases between the two germline ends. DNA of the CDR3: TGTGCCAGCAGCTTCCAAGGGCGCTACGAGCAGTACTTC. Translation gives CASSFQGRYEQYF.

The chain combines TRBV2 with TRBJ2-1, with 10 bases identical to TRBD1. There are 17 residues in the CDR3. J was trimmed by 3 bases and V by 1 base; bases with no gene match: 6. The germline gives CDR1 SNHLY, CDR2 FYNNEI. CDR3 nucleotide sequence: TGTGCCAGCAGTGAAGAGCTGGGACAGGGGCTCTACAATGAGCAGTTCTTC. It codes for CASSEELGQGLYNEQFF.

This rearrangement joins TRBV4-1 to TRBJ2-3; the D gene is possibly TRBD2 (5 bases). There are 16 residues in the CDR3. V was clipped by 2 bases and J by 2 bases, with 14 bases between them. Germline lookup yields CDR1 MGHRA and CDR2 YSYEKL. In nucleotides, the CDR3 is TGCGCCAGCAGCCAACCGCAACCCGGGAACACAGATACGCAGTATTTT. It specifies CASSQPQPGNTDTQYF.

This clone was detected only once. The chain is built from TRBV14 and TRBJ2-5, with 12 bases that match TRBD2. The length of the CDR3 is 15 residues. Germline V gene data show CDR1 as SGHDN and CDR2 as FVKESK. Trimming cost V 4 bases and J 5 bases; bases outside gene matches: 5. The CDR3 DNA sequence: TGTGCCAGCAGCCCCCTAGCGGGAGGGATGGAGACCCAGTACTTC. This encodes CASSPLAGGMETQYF.

This sequence joins TRBV19 and TRBJ1-4; TRBD1 matches 7 bases. The CDR3 length is 15 residues. V gave up 5 bases and J gave up 3 bases; unmatched junction bases: 6. Germline lookup yields CDR1 LNHDA and CDR2 SQIVND (reference sequence). CDR3 DNA sequence: TGTGCCAGTAGTCTACAGGGGTCGGCTAATGAAAAACTGTTTTTT. Amino acids: CASSLQGSANEKLFF.

The rearrangement links TRBV25-1 to TRBJ2-3, with 8 nucleotides matching TRBD2. V trimming: 5 bases; J trimming: 4 bases; junction bases outside the gene matches: 8. This CDR3 is built from 15 residues. Germline CDR1 MGHDK, CDR2 SYGVNS. CDR3 DNA: TGTGCCAGCAGTTCCCAGACTAGCGTGGCAGATACGCAGTATTTT. This gives the protein CASSSQTSVADTQYF.

The J gene is TRBJ2-7, the V gene TRBV6-1; TRBD2 aligns across 9 bases. This CDR3 is built from 16 residues. Germline V gives CDR1 MNHNS, CDR2 SASEGT. V shed 0 bases, J shed 8 bases, and the junction held 11 bases outside the gene matches. CDR3: CASSEAGTSYGVQQYF. CDR3 sequence (DNA): TGTGCCAGCAGTGAAGCGGGGACTAGCTATGGGGTACAGCAGTACTTC.

Sample share makes this clone medium-sized. This chain links TRBV7-9 with TRBJ1-5; maybe TRBD1 (6 bases). The CDR3 is 13 residues long. CDR1 and CDR2 (germline): SEHNR, FQNEAQ (reference sequence). Between the trimmed V and J ends, which lost 1 base and 9 bases, there was a span of 10 bases. In DNA, the CDR3 is TGTGCCAGCAGCTTAGGGGGGCATGGGCCCCAGCATTTT. Encoded protein: CASSLGGHGPQHF.

The chain is built from TRBV9 and TRBJ2-1; 13 bases are shared with TRBD2. The CDR3 totals 17 residues. J lost 6 bases, V lost 4 bases, and 10 bases had no gene match. Germline V gene lookup returns CDR1 SGDLS and CDR2 YYNGEE. The CDR3 region has the DNA TGTGCCAGCAGCAGAGGACTAGCGGGAGCGGCCCCCAATGAGCAGTTCTTC. It encodes CASSRGLAGAAPNEQFF.

This clone was seen once. The V and J genes are TRBV9 and TRBJ2-3; 9 bases fit TRBD2. The germline CDR1 and CDR2 sequences are SGDLS and YYNGEE. V gave up 5 bases and J gave up 0 bases; unmatched junction bases: 7. This CDR3 spans 16 amino acids. As DNA, the CDR3 is TGTGCCAGCAGTAGCGGGAGCGTCCCTAGCACAGATACGCAGTATTTT. This translates into CASSSGSVPSTDTQYF.

The V call is TRBV5-4, the J call TRBJ2-5; 16 bases align to TRBD2. From germline, CDR1 is SGHNT and CDR2 YYREEE (reference sequence). Losses at the gene ends were 5 bases for V and 4 bases for J; bases not matched to a gene: 8. The CDR3 sequence is 17 residues long. The CDR3 DNA is TGTGCCAGCAGGTCCGGGACTAGCGGGAGGGCCGCAGAGACCCAGTACTTC. It specifies CASRSGTSGRAAETQYF.

The chain combines TRBV24-1 with TRBJ1-1, with a tentative D call TRBD1 (6 bases). The CDR3 covers 13 residues. V gave up 6 bases and J gave up 3 bases, with 10 bases separating them. The germline V gene encodes CDR1 KGHDR and CDR2 SFDVKD. The CDR3 coding sequence is TGTGCCACCAGTCGGGGGCGATACACTGAAGCTTTCTTT. This sequence encodes CATSRGRYTEAFF.

CDR3 in amino acids: CASREHTVQETQYF. DNA for the CDR3: TGCGCCAGCAGAGAGCACACAGTCCAAGAGACCCAGTACTTC. The chain carries TRBV4-1 and TRBJ2-5; D is uncertain. Trimming pared 6 bases from V and 1 base from J, leaving 12 bases between. This CDR3 contains 14 residues. CDR1 is MGHRA and CDR2 is YSYEKL in the germline V gene.